This T cell receptor (beta chain) was captured in a study of OX40 agonist ivuxolimab in advanced cancers. Study details: Patients were 82.7% male with ages roughly 20 to 80, mean around 61.

Patients were excluded for autoimmune disease history or systemic immunosuppression. Peripheral blood came from all dose cohorts at three timepoints. This clone was observed a single time. The protocol was immunoSEQ multiplex PCR, while the TCRdb copy is restricted to in-frame clones and leaves out a portion. The table has some 41,000 clones, 80% to 90% seen once. Germline-derived CDR1 and CDR2 are SGHVS and FNYEAQ. The CDR3 sequence is 16 residues long. The V and J ends lost 0 bases and 0 bases respectively, with 11 bases between them. This chain joins TRBV7-6 and TRBJ1-1; D is possibly TRBD1 (5 bases). The receptor was derived from an adult with an advanced solid tumor such as melanoma, head and neck, liver or kidney cancer. The sample in question was CD4+ or CD8+ T cells sorted from blood, obtained in a trial of the OX40 agonist ivuxolimab. The CDR3 spells CASSLAVGGMNTEAFF. CDR3 coding DNA: TGTGCCAGCAGCTTAGCGGTCGGGGGAATGAACACTGAAGCTTTCTTT. Based on the CDR3 plus reference TRBV7-6 and TRBJ1-1, the full variable domain is GAGVSQSPRYKVTKRGQDVALRCDPISGHVSLYWYRQALGQGPEFLTYFNYEAQQDKSGLPNDRFSAERPEGSISTLTIQRTEQRDSAMYRCASSLAVGGMNTEAFFGQGTRLTVV.